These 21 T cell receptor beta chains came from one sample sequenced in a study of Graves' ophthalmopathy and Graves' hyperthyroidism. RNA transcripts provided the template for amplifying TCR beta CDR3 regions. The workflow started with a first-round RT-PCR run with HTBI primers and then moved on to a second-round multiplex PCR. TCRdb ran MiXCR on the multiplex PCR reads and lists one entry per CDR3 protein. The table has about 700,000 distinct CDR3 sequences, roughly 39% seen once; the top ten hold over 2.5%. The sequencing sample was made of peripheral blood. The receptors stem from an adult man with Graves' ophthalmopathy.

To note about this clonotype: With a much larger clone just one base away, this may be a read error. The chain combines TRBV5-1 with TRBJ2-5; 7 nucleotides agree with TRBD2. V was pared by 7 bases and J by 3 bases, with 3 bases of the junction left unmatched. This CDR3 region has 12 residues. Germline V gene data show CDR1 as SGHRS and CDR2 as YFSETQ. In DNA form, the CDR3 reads TGCGCCAGCGGGGAGGGAGAAGAGACCCAGTACTTC. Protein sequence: CASGEGEETQYF.

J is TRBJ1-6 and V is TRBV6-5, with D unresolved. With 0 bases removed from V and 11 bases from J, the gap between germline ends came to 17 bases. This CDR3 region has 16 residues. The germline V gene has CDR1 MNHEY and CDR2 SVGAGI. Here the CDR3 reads CASSYSYNLRNPPLHF. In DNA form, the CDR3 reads TGTGCCAGCAGTTACTCGTATAATCTTAGAAATCCACCCCTCCACTTT.

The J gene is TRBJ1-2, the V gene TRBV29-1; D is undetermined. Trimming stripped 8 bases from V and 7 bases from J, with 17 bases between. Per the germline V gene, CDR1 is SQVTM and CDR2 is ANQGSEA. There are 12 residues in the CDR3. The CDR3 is CSLSRPGGGYTF. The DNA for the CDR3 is TGCAGCTTGAGTCGACCCGGTGGTGGCTACACCTTC.

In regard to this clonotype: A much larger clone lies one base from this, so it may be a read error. CDR3 DNA: TGCAGTGCTATAGCCCTCACAGGGGGGAATCAGCCCCAGCATTTT. Amino acid sequence: CSAIALTGGNQPQHF. V is TRBV20-1 and J is TRBJ1-5; TRBD1 matches 8 bases. The length of the CDR3 is 15 residues. The V and J ends lost 4 bases and 4 bases, in that order; junction bases with no gene match: 9. Germline V gene data show CDR1 as DFQATT and CDR2 as SNEGSKA (reference sequence).

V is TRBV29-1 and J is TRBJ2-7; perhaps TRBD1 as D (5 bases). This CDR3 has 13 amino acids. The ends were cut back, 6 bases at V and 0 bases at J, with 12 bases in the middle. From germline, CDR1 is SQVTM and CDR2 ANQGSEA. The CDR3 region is CSVDPDNSYEQYF. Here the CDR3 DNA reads TGCAGCGTAGATCCGGACAACTCCTACGAGCAGTACTTC.

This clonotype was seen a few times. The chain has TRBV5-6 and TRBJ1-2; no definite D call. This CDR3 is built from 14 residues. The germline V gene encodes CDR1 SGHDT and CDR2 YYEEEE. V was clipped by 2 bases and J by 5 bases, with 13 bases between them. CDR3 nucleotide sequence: TGTGCCAGCAGCTTACAAACGAGGACTTATGGCTACACCTTC. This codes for CASSLQTRTYGYTF.

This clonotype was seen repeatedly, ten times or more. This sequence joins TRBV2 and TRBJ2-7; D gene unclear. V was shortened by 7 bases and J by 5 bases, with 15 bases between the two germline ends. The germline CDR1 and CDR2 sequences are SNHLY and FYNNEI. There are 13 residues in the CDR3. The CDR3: CASTRWAGDEQYF. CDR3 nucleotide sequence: TGTGCCAGCACTCGATGGGCAGGAGACGAGCAGTACTTC. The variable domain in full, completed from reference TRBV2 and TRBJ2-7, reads EPEVTQTPSHQVTQMGQEVILRCVPISNHLYFYWYRQILGQKVEFLVSFYNNEISEKSEIFDDQFSVERPDGSNFTLKIRSTKLEDSAMYFCASTRWAGDEQYFGPGTRLTVT.

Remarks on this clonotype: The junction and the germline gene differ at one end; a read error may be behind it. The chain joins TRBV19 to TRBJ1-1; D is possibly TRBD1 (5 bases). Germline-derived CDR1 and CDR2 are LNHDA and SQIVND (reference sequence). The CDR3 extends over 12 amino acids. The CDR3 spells CASSPGTYEAFF. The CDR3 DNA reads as TGTGCCAGTAGCCCCGGGACCTATGAAGCCTTCTTT.

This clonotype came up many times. CDR3 nucleotides: TGTGCCAGCAGCCATCGGACAGGGAGTACCGGGGAGCTGTTTTTT. It codes for CASSHRTGSTGELFF. The genes are TRBV7-9 and TRBJ2-2; 8 bases line up with TRBD1. The junction had 7 bases not matched to a gene; V was cut back by 5 bases and J by 5 bases. Germline V gene sequence: CDR1 SEHNR, CDR2 FQNEAQ (reference sequence). The CDR3 runs to 15 residues.

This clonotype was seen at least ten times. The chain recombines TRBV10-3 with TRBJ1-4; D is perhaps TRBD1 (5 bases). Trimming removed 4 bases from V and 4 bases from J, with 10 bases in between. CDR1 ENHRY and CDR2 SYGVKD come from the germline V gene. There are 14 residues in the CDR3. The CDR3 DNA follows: TGTGCCATCAGTGGCGGGCAGGGTAATGAAAAACTGTTTTTT. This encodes CAISGGQGNEKLFF.

This chain's CDR3 is CASSSSDGGFRTEAFF. CDR3 in DNA: TGTGCCAGCTCTAGCAGTGACGGAGGGTTCAGGACTGAAGCTTTCTTT. This sequence joins TRBV10-3 and TRBJ1-1, with D unresolved. The V gene lost 10 bases and the J gene lost 5 bases, with 26 bases spanning the gap. This CDR3 region has 16 residues. The germline V gene encodes CDR1 ENHRY and CDR2 SYGVKD.

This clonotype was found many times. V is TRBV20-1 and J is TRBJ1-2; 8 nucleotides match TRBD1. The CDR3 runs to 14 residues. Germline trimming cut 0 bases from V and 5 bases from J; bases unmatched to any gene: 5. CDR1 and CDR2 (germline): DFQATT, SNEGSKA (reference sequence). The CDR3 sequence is CSARDVQGVYGYTF. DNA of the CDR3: TGCAGTGCTAGAGACGTACAGGGGGTATATGGCTACACCTTC.

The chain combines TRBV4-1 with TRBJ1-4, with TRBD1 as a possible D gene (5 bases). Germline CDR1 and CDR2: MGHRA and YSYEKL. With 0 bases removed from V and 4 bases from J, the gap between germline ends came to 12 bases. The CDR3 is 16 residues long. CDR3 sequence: CASSQDLGRVNEKLFF. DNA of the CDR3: TGCGCCAGCAGCCAAGATCTGGGGCGGGTTAATGAAAAACTGTTTTTT.

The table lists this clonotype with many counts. The CDR3 DNA is TGCGCCAGCGCCGGTCTTGGGGACAGGGATGAAAAACTGTTTTTT. Translated, it gives CASAGLGDRDEKLFF. This chain connects TRBV5-1 to TRBJ1-4; 9 bases are shared with TRBD1. V dropped 7 bases and J dropped 6; count of bases not matched to a gene: 10. The CDR3 is 15 amino acids. The germline V gene encodes CDR1 SGHRS and CDR2 YFSETQ.

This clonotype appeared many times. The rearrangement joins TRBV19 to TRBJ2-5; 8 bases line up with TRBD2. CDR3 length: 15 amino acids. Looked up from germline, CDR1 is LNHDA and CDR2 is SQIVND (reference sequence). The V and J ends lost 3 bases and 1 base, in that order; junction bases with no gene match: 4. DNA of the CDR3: TGTGCCAGTAGTATGGCGGGAGGAGCCCAAGAGACCCAGTACTTC. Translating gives CASSMAGGAQETQYF. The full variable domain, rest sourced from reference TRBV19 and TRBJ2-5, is DGGITQSPKYLFRKEGQNVTLSCEQNLNHDAMYWYRQDPGQGLRLIYYSQIVNDFQKGDIAEGYSVSREKKESFPLTVTSAQKNPTAFYLCASSMAGGAQETQYFGPGTRLLVL.

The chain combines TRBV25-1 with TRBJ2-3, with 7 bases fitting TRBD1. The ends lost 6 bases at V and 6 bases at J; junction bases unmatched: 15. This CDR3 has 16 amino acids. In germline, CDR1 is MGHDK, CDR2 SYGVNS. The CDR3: CASSPAPVTGWDTQYF. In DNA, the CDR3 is TGTGCCAGCAGCCCGGCCCCCGTGACAGGGTGGGATACGCAGTATTTT.

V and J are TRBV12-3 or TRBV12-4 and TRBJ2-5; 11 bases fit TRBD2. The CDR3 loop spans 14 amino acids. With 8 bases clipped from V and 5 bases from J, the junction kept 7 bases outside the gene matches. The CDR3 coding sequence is TGTGCCAGCGCGAGACTAGCGGGATTGGAGACCCAGTACTTC. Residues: CASARLAGLETQYF.

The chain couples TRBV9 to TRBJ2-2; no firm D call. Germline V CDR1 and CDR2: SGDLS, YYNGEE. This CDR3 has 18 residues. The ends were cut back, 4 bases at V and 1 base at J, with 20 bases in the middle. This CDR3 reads CASSQEDVRSENTGELFF. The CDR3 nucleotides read TGTGCCAGCAGCCAAGAAGATGTTAGGTCGGAGAACACCGGGGAGCTGTTTTTT.

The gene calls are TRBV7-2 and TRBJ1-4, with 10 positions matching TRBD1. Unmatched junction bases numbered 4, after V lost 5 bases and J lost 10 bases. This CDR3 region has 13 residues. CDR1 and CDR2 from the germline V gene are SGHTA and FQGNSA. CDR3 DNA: TGTGCCAGCAGCCAAGGGACAGGGGCAAAACTGTTTTTT. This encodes CASSQGTGAKLFF. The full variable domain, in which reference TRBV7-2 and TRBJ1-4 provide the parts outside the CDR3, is GAGVSQSPSNKVTEKGKDVELRCDPISGHTALYWYRQSLGQGLEFLIYFQGNSAPDKSGLPSDRFSAERTGGSVSTLTIQRTQQEDSAVYLCASSQGTGAKLFFGSGTQLSVL.

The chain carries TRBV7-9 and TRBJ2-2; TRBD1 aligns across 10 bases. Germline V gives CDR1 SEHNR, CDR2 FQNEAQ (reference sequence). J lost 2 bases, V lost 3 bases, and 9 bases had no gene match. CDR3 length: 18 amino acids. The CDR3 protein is CASSFKGQGRFNTGELFF. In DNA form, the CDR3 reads TGTGCCAGCAGCTTTAAGGGACAGGGGCGTTTCAACACCGGGGAGCTGTTTTTT.

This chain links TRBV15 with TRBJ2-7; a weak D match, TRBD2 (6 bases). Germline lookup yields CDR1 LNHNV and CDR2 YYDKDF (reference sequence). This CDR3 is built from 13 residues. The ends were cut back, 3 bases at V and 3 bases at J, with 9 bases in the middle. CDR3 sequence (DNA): TGTGCCACCAGCAGCTTGACTAGCTACGAGCAGTACTTC. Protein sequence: CATSSLTSYEQYF.